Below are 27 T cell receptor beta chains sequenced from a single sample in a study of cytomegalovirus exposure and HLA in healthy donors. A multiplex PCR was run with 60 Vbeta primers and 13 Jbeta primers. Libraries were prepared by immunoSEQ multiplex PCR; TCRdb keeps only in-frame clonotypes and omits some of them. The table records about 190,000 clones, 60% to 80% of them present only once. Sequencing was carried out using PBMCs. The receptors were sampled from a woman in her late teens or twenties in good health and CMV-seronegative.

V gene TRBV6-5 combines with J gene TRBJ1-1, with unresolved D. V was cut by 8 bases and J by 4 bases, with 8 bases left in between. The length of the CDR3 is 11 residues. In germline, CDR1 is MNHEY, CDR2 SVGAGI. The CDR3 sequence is CASARSTEAFF. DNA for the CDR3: TGTGCCAGCGCTAGGAGCACTGAAGCTTTCTTT.

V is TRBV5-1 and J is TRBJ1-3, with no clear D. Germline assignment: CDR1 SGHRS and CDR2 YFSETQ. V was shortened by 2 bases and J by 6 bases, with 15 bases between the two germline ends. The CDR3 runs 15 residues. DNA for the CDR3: TGCGCCAGCAGCTTAAACTCTCCGGTCGAAAACACCATATATTTT. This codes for CASSLNSPVENTIYF.

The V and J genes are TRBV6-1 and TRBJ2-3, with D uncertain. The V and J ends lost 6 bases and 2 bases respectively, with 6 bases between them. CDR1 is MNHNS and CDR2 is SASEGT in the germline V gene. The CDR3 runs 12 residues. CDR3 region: CASSLTTDTQYF. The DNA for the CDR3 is TGTGCCAGCAGCCTAACCACAGATACGCAGTATTTT.

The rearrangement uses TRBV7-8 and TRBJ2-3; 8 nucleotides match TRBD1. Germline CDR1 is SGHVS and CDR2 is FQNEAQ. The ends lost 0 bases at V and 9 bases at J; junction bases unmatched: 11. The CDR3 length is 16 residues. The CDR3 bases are TGTGCCAGCAGCTTAGCTGGACAGGGAAACACAGGAACGCAGTATTTT. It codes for CASSLAGQGNTGTQYF.

The CDR3 DNA is TGTGCCAGCAGCGGACATGGAGGGCACAATCAGCCCCAGCATTTT. The encoded protein is CASSGHGGHNQPQHF. V usage is TRBV9 and J usage is TRBJ1-5; D uncertain. This CDR3 spans 15 amino acids. Germline V lookup: CDR1 SGDLS, CDR2 YYNGEE. The germline V and J ends were trimmed by 3 bases and 3 bases, with 13 bases remaining between them.

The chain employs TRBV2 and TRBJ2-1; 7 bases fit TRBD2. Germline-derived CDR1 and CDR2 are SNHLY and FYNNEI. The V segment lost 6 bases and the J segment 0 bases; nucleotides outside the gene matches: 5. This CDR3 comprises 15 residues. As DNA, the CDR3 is TGTGCCAGCAGCTCGGGACTAAGCTCCTACAATGAGCAGTTCTTC. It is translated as CASSSGLSSYNEQFF.

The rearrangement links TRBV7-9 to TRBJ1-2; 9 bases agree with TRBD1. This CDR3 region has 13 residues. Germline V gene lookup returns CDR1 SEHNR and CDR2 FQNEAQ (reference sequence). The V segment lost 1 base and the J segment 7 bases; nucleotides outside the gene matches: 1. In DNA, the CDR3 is TGTGCCAGCAGCTTAGAGACAGGGGGTGGCTACACCTTC. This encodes CASSLETGGGYTF.

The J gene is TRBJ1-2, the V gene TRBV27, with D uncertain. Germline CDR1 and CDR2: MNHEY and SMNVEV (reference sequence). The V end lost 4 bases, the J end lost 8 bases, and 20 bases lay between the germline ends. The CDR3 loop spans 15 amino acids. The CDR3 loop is CASSSTSSSSGGYTF. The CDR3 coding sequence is TGTGCCAGCAGTTCCACCTCGAGCAGCTCGGGGGGCTACACCTTC.

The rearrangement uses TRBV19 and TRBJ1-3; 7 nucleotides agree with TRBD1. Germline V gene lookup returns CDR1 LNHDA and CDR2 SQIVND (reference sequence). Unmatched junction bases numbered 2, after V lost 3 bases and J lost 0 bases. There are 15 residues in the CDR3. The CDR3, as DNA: TGTGCCAGTAGTATTCAGGGGGACTCTGGAAACACCATATATTTT. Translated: CASSIQGDSGNTIYF.

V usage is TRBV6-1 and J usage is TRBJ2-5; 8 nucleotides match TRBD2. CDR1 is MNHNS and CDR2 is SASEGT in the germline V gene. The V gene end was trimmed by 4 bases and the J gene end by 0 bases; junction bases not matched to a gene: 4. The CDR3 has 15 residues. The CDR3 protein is CASSVPSGHQETQYF. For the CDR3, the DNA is TGTGCCAGCAGTGTGCCTAGCGGGCACCAAGAGACCCAGTACTTC.

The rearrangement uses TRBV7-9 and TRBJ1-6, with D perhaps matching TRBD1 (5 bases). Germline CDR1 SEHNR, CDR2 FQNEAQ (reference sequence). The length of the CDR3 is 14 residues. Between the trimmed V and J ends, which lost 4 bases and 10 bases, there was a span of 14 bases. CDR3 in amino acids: CASSSGLIGSPLHF. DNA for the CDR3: TGTGCCAGCAGCTCGGGACTGATTGGATCACCCCTCCACTTT. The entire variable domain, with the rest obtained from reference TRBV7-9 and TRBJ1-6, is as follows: DTGVSQNPRHKITKRGQNVTFRCDPISEHNRLYWYRQTLGQGPEFLTYFQNEAQLEKSRLLSDRFSAERPKGSFSTLEIQRTEQGDSAMYLCASSSGLIGSPLHFGNGTRLTVT.

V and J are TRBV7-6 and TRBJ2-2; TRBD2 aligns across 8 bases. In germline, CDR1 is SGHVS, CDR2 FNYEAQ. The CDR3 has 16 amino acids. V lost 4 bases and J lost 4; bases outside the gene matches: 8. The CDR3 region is CASSSGAGEGTGELFF. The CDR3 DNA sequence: TGTGCCAGCAGCTCAGGAGCGGGAGAGGGCACCGGGGAGCTGTTTTTT.

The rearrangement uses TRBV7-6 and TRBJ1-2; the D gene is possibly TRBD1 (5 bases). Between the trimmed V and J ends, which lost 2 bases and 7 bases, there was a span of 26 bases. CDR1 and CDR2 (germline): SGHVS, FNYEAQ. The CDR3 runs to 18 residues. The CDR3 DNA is TGTGCCAGCAGCTTATATCTAGTAGGGCAGGGCCTTTTTAGTGGCTACACCTTC. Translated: CASSLYLVGQGLFSGYTF. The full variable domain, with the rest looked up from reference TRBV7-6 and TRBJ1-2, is GAGVSQSPRYKVTKRGQDVALRCDPISGHVSLYWYRQALGQGPEFLTYFNYEAQQDKSGLPNDRFSAERPEGSISTLTIQRTEQRDSAMYRCASSLYLVGQGLFSGYTFGSGTRLTVV.

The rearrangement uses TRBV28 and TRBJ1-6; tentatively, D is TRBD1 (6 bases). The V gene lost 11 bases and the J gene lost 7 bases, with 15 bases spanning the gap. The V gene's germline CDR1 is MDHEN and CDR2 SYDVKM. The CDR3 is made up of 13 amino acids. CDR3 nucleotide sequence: TGTGCCTCACAGAGGGGGGGAAATTCACCCCTCCACTTT. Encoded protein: CASQRGGNSPLHF. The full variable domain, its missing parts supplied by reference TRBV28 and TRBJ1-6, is DVKVTQSSRYLVKRTGEKVFLECVQDMDHENMFWYRQDPGLGLRLIYFSYDVKMKEKGDIPEGYSVSREKKERFSLILESASTNQTSMYLCASQRGGNSPLHFGNGTRLTVT.

CDR3 residues: CAWSPTRAGGGYTF. In DNA, the CDR3 is TGTGCCTGGAGTCCCACGAGGGCCGGGGGTGGCTACACCTTC. The genes are TRBV30 and TRBJ1-2; possible D gene TRBD1, 5 bases. Germline V gives CDR1 GTSNPN, CDR2 SVGIG (reference sequence). V gave up 2 bases and J gave up 7 bases, with 17 bases separating them. This CDR3 comprises 14 residues.

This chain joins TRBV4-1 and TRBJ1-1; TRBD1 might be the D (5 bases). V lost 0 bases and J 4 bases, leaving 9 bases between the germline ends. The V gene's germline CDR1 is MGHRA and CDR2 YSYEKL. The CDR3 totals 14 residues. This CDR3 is CASSQDWRGTEAFF. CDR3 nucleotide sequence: TGCGCCAGCAGCCAAGATTGGAGGGGCACTGAAGCTTTCTTT.

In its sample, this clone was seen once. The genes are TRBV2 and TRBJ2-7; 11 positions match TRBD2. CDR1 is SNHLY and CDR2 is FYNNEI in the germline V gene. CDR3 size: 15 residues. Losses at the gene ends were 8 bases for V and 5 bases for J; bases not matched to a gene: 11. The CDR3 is CASGVRLAGSHEQYF. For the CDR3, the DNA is TGTGCCAGCGGGGTTAGACTAGCGGGAAGCCACGAGCAGTACTTC.

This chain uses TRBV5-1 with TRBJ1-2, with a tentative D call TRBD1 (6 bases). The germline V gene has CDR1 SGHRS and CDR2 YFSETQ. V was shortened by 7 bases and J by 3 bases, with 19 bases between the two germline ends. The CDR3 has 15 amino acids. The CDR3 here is CASLPTTGTHYGYTF. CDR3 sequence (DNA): TGCGCCAGCTTACCCACCACCGGGACACACTATGGCTACACCTTC.

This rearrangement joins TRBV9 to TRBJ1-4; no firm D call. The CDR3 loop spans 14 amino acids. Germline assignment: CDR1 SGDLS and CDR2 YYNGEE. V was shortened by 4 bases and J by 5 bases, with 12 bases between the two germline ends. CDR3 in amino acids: CASSPLAENEKLFF. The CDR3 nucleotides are TGTGCCAGCAGCCCCCTAGCGGAGAATGAAAAACTGTTTTTT.

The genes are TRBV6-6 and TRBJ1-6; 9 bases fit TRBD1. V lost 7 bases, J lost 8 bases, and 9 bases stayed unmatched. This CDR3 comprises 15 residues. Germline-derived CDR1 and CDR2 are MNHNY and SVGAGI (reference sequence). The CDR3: CASIWGQGSDSPLHF. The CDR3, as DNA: TGTGCCAGCATCTGGGGACAGGGCTCCGATTCACCCCTCCACTTT.

Written as DNA, the CDR3 is TGTGCCAGCAGCCTAGGACAGGGTATGATCATTGGCTACACCTTC. This gives the protein CASSLGQGMIIGYTF. J is TRBJ1-2 and V is TRBV5-6; TRBD1 aligns across 8 bases. CDR1 and CDR2 from the germline V gene are SGHDT and YYEEEE. The CDR3 is 15 amino acids. Trimming cost V 4 bases and J 7 bases; bases outside gene matches: 12. The whole variable domain, filled in from reference TRBV5-6 and TRBJ1-2, reads DAGVTQSPTHLIKTRGQQVTLRCSPKSGHDTVSWYQQALGQGPQFIFQYYEEEERQRGNFPDRFSGHQFPNYSSELNVNALLLGDSALYLCASSLGQGMIIGYTFGSGTRLTVV.

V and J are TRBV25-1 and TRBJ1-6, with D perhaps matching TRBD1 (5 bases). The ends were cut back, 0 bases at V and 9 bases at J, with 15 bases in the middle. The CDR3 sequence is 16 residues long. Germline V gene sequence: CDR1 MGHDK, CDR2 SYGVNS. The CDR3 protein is CASSEYKGRGISPLHF. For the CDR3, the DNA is TGTGCCAGCAGTGAATATAAGGGACGGGGGATTTCACCCCTCCACTTT.

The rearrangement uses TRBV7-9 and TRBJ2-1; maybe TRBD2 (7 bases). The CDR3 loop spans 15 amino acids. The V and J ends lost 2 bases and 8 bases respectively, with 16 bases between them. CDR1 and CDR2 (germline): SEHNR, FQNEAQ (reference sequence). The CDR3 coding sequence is TGTGCCAGCAGCTTATTTAAGGGGGGGTCCGATGAGCAGTTCTTC. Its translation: CASSLFKGGSDEQFF.

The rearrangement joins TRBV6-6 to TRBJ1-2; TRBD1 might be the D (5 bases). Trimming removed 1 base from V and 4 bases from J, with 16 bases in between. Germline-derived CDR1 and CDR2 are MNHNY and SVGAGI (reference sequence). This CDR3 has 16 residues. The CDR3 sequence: CASSYWGRDGFYGYTF. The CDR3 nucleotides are TGTGCCAGCAGTTACTGGGGCAGAGACGGCTTCTATGGCTACACCTTC.

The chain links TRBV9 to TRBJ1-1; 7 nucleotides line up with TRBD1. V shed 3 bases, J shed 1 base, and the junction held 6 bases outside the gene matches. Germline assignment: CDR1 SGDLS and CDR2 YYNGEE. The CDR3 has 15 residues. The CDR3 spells CASSGNRDRNTEAFF. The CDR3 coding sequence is TGTGCCAGCAGCGGGAACCGGGACAGGAACACTGAAGCTTTCTTT.

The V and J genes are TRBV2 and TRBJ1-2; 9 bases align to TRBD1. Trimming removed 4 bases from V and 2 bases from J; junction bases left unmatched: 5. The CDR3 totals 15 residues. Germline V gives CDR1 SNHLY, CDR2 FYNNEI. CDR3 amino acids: CASSVTGTGNYGYTF. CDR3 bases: TGTGCCAGCAGTGTAACCGGGACAGGGAACTATGGCTACACCTTC.

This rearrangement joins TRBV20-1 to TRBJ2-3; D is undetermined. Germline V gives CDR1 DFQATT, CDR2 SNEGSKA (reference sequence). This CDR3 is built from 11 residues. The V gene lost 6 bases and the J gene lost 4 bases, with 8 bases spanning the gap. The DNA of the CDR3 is TGCAGTGCGACACACTCAGATACGCAGTATTTT. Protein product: CSATHSDTQYF.